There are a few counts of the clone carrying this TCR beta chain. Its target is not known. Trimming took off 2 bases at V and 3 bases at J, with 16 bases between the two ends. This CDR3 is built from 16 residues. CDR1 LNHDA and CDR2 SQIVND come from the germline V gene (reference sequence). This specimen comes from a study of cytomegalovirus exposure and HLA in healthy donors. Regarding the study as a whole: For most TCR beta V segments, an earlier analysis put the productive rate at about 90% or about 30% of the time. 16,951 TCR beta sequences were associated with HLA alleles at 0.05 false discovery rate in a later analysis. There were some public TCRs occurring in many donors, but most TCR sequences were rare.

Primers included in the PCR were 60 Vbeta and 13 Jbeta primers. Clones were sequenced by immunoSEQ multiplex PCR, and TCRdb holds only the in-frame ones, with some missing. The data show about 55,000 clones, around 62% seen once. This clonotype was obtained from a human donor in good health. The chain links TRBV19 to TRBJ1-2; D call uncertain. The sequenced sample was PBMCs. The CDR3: CASSIYGMVADYGYTF. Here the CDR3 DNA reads TGTGCCAGTAGTATATACGGGATGGTGGCAGACTATGGCTACACCTTC.